The clone carrying this T cell receptor (beta chain) was found once. Its target is not known. Together with a sample-barcoded 5' primer, a J-beta primer mix was included in a second PCR lasting roughly 6 to 12 cycles. Paired-end reads containing CDR3 totaled no fewer than 2.5 million for each sample. One entry per CDR3 protein, called by TCRdb with MiXCR from the 5' RACE reads. The sample contains fewer than 900,000 distinct CDR3 sequences, roughly 44% of which appear only once. Isolated PBMCs totaled at least 6 million in each sample. CDR1 is DFQATT, CDR2 SNEGSKA, per germline (reference sequence). The V end was cut by 1 base, the J end by 8 bases, with 9 bases between. The CDR3 has 12 residues. The sample belongs to a study of blood T cells in healthy people across ages. Study conclusions and caveats: Relative to aged donors, long-lived donors carried more naive CD4+ cells and displayed higher diversity.

The material sequenced was blood. The chain employs TRBV20-1 and TRBJ2-1; no reliable D call. This clonotype was sampled from a woman aged 55-69 years in good health. DNA of the CDR3: TGCAGTGCTAGAGGGCGGCTAGATGAGCAGTTCTTC. It specifies CSARGRLDEQFF.